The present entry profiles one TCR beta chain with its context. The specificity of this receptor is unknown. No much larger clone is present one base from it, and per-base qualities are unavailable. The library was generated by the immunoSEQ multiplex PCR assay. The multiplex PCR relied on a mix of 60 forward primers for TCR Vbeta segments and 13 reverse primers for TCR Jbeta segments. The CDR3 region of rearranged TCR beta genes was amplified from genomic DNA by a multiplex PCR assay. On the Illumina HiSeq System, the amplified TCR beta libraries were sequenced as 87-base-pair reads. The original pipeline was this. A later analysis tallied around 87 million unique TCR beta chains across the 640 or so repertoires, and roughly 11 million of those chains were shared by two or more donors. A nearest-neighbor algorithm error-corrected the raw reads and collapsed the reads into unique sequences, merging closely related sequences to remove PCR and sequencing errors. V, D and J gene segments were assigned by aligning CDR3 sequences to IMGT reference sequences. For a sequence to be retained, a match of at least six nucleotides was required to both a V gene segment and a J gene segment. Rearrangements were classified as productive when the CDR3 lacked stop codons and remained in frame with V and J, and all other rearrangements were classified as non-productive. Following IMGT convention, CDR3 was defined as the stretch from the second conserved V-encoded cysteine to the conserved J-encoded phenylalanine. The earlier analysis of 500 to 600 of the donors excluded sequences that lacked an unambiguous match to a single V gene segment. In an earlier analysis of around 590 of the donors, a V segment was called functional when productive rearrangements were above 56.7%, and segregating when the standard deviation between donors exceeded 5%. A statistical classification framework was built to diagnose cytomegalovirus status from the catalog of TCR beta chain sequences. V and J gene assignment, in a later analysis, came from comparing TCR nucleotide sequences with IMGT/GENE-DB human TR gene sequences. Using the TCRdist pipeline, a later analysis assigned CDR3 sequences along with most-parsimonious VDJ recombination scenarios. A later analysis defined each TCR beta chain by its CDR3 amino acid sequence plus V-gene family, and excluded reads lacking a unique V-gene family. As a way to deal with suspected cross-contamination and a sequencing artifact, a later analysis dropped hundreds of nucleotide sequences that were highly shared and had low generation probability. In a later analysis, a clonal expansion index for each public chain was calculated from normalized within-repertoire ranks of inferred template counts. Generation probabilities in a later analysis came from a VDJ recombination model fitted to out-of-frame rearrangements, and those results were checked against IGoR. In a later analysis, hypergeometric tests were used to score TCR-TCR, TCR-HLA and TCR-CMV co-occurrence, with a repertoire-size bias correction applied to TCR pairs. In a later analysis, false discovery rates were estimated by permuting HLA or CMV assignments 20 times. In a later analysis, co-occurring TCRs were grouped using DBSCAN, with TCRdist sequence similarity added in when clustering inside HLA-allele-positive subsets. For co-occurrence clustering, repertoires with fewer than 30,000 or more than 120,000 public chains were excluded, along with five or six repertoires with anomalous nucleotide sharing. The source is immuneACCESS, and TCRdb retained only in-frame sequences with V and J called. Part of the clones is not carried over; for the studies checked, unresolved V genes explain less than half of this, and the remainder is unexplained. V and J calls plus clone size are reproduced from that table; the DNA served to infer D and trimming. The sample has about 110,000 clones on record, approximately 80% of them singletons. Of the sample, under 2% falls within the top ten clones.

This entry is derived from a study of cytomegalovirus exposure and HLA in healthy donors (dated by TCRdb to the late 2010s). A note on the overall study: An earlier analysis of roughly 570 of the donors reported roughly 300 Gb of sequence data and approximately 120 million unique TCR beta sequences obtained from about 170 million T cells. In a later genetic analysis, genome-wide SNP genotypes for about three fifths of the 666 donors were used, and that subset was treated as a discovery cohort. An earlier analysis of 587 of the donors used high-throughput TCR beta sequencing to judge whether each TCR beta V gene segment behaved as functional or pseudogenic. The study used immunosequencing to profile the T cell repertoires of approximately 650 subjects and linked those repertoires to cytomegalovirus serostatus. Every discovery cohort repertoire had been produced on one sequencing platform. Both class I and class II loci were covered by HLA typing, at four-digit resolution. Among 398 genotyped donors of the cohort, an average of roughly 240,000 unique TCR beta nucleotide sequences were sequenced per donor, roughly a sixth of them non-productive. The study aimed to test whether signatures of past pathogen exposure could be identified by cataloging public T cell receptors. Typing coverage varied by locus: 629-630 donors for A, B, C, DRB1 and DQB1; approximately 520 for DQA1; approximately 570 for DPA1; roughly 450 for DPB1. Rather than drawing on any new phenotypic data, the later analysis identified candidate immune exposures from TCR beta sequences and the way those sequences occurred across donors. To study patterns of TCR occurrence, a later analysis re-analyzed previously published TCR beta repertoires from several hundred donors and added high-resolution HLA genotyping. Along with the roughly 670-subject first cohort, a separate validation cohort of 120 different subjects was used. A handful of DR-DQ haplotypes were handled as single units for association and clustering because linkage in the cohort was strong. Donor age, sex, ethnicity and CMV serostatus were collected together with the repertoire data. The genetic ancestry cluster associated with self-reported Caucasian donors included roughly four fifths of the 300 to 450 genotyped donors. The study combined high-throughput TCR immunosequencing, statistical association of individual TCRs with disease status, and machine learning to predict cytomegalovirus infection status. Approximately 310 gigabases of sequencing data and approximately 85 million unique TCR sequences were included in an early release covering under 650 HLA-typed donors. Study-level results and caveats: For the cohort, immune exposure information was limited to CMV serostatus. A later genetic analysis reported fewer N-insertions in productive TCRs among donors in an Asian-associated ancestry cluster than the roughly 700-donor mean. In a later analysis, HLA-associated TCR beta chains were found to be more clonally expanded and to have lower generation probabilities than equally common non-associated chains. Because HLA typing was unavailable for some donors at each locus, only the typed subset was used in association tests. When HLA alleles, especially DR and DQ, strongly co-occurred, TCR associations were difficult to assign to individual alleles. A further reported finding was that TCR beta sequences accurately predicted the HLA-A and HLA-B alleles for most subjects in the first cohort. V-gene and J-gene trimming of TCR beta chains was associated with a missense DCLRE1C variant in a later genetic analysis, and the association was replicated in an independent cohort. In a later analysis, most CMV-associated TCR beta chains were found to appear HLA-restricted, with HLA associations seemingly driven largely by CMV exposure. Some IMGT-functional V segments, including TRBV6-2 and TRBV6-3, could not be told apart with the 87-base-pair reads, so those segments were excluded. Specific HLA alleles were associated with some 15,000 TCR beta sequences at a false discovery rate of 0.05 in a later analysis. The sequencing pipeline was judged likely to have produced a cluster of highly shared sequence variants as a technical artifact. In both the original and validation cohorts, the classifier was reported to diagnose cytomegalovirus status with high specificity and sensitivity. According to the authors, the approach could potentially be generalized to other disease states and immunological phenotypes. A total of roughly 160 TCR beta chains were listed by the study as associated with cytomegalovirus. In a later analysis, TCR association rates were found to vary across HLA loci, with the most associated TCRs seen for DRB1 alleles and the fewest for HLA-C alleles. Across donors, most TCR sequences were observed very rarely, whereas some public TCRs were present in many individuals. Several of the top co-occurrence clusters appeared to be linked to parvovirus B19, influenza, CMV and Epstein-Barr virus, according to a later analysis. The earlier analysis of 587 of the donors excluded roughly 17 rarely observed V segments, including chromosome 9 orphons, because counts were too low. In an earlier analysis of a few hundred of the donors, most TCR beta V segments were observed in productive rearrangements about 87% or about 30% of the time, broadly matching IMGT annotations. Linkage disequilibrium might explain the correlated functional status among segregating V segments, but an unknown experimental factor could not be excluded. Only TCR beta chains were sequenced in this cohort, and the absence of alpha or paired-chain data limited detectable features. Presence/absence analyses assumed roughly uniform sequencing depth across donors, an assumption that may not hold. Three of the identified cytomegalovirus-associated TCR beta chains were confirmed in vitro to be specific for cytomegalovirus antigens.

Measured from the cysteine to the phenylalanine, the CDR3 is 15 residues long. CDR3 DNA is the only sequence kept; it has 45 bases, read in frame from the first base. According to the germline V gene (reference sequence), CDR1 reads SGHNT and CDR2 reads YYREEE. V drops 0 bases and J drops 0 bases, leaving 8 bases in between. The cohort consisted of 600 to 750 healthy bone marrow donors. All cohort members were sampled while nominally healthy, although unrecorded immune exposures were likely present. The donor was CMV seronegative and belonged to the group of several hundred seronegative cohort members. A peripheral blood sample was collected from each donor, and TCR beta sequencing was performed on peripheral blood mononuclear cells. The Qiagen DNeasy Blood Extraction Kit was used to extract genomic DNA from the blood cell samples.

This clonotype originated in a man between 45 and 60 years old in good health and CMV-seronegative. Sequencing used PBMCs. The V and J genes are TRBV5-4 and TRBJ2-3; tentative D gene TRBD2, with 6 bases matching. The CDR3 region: CASSLGGASTDTQYF. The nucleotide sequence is TGTGCCAGCAGCTTGGGCGGGGCAAGCACAGATACGCAGTATTTT.